This T cell receptor (beta chain) was sequenced in a study of beta chain features in type 1 diabetes. Study findings and constraints: People with Type 1 diabetes carried modestly yet significantly shorter TCRB CDR3s in all four CD4+ subsets. When VDJ junctions were examined, type 1 diabetes patients showed fewer insertions and more deletions.

With respect to this clone: The antigen is undetermined. The sample carries other DNA sequences with the same CDR3.

Since all of the isolated RNA was reverse transcribed, expressed TCRB transcripts were what got sequenced. The average output of naive, central memory and regulatory T cell samples was roughly 3.6 million reads. Profiled with immunoSEQ multiplex PCR; TCRdb holds only in-frame clones, not every one. This sample has about 160,000 clones, with more than 60% found just once. There are 13 residues in the CDR3. Trimming took off 6 bases at V and 1 base at J, with 12 bases between the two ends. Germline V gene data show CDR1 as SQVTM and CDR2 as ANQGSEA. The sample comprised naive CD4+ T cells from blood. The sequence came from a man under 40 with type 1 diabetes. The rearrangement links TRBV29-1 to TRBJ1-1, with D possibly being TRBD1 (6 bases). This chain's CDR3 is CSVGRGQNTEAFF. As DNA, the CDR3 is TGCAGCGTGGGAAGGGGACAGAACACTGAAGCTTTCTTT.